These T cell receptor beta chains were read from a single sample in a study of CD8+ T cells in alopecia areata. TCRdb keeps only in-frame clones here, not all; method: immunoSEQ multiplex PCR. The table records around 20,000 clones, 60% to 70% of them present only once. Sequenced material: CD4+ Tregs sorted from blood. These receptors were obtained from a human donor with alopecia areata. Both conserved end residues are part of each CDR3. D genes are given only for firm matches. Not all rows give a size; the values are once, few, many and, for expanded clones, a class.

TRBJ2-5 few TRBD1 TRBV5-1 CASSRGQTQETQYF TGCGCCAGCAGCAGGGGACAGACACAAGAGACCCAGTACTTC
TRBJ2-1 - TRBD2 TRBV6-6 CASSPGLAGYNEQFF TGTGCCAGCAGCCCGGGACTAGCGGGATACAATGAGCAGTTCTTC
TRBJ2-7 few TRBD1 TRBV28 CASADWGQGSYEQYF TGTGCCAGCGCTGACTGGGGACAGGGATCCTACGAGCAGTACTTC
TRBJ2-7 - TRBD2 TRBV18 CASSSRLAVTYEQYF TGTGCCAGCTCATCCCGACTAGCGGTAACGTACGAGCAGTACTTC
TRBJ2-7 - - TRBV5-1 CASSLDGKYEQYF TGCGCCAGCAGCTTGGACGGGAAATACGAGCAGTACTTC
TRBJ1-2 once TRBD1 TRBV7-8 CASSARGTAINYGYTF TGTGCCAGCAGCGCCCGAGGGACAGCGATTAACTATGGCTACACCTTC
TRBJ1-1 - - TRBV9 CASSLRLGTEAFF TGTGCCAGCAGCCTCCGTTTGGGGACTGAAGCTTTCTTT
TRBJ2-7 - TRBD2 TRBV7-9 CASTTSFGRERYEQYF TGTGCCAGCACCACCTCTTTCGGGAGGGAAAGATACGAGCAGTACTTC
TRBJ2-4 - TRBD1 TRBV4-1 CASSQAGQGKNIQYF TGCGCCAGCAGCCAAGCGGGACAGGGAAAAAACATTCAGTACTTC
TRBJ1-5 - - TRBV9 CASSPGPGGNQPQHF TGTGCCAGCAGCCCCGGCCCCGGGGGCAATCAGCCCCAGCATTTT
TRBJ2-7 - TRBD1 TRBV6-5 CASSSAGTGSHEQYF TGTGCCAGCAGTTCTGCCGGGACAGGATCTCACGAGCAGTACTTC
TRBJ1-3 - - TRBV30 CAWSVRAFSGNTIYF TGTGCCTGGAGTGTAAGAGCCTTCTCTGGAAACACCATATATTTT
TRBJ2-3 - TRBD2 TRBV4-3 CASSQAAGVAQYF TGCGCCAGCAGCCAAGCGGCGGGGGTTGCGCAGTATTTT
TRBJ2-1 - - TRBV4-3 CASSAQMGARTEQFF TGCGCCAGCAGCGCCCAAATGGGCGCTAGGACTGAGCAGTTCTTC
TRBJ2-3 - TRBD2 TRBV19 CASSSRTSGREGDTQYF TGTGCCAGTAGTTCTCGGACTAGCGGGAGGGAGGGAGATACGCAGTATTTT
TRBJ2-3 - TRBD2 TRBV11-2 CASSLGLAGGTDTQYF TGTGCCAGCAGCTTAGGTCTAGCGGGGGGCACAGATACGCAGTATTTT
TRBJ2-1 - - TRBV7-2 CASSFWGSEQFF TGTGCCAGCAGCTTTTGGGGAAGTGAGCAGTTCTTC
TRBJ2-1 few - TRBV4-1 CASSQDAGTVINEQFF TGCGCCAGCAGCCAAGATGCGGGGACCGTGATTAATGAGCAGTTCTTC
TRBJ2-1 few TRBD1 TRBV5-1 CASSFRMKDRDRGRGNNEQFF TGCGCCAGCAGCTTCAGAATGAAGGACCGGGACAGGGGCAGGGGAAACAATGAGCAGTTCTTC
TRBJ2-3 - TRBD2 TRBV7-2 CASSPPGLAGSDTQYF TGTGCCAGCAGCCCGCCGGGACTAGCGGGTTCAGATACGCAGTATTTT
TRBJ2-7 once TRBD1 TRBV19 CASSKSRDSLYEQYF TGTGCCAGTAGTAAGAGCCGGGACAGCCTCTACGAGCAGTACTTC
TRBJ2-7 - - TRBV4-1 CASSQDGRQGRDEQYF TGCGCCAGCAGCCAAGATGGAAGGCAAGGACGGGACGAGCAGTACTTC
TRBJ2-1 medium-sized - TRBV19 CASSTTGKEQFF TGTGCCAGTAGTACGACAGGAAAAGAGCAGTTCTTC
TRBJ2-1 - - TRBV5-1 CASSLDSPNEQFF TGCGCCAGCAGCTTGGACAGTCCCAATGAGCAGTTCTTC
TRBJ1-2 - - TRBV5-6 CASSLFLVKSYGYTF TGTGCCAGCAGCTTGTTTTTGGTCAAGTCTTATGGCTACACCTTC
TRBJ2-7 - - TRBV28 CASSLWSFPLYEQYF TGTGCCAGCAGTTTATGGTCCTTTCCCCTGTACGAGCAGTACTTC
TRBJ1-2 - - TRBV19 CASSMYSGPYGYTF TGTGCCAGTAGTATGTACAGCGGACCCTATGGCTACACCTTC
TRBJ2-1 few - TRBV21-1 CASSKGISLREMGEQFF TGTGCCAGCAGCAAAGGCATAAGTTTGCGGGAGATGGGCGAGCAGTTCTTC
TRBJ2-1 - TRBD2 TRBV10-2 CASRTSGGNNEQFF TGCGCCAGCAGGACTAGCGGGGGAAACAATGAGCAGTTCTTC
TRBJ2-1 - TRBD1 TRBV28 CASDPYGQGKYNEQFF TGTGCCAGCGATCCCTACGGACAGGGAAAGTACAATGAGCAGTTCTTC
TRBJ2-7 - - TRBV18 CASSPGRTLGEQYF TGTGCCAGCTCACCGGGCAGGACACTGGGCGAGCAGTACTTC
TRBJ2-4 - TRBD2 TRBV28 CASSGGGLLAKNIQYF TGTGCCAGCAGCGGGGGGGGTTTACTAGCCAAAAACATTCAGTACTTC
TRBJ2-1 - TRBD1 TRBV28 CASTPQGYYNEQFF TGTGCCAGCACCCCACAGGGGTACTACAATGAGCAGTTCTTC
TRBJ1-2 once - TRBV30 CAVRTVGIDGYTF TGTGCCGTTCGGACAGTGGGTATTGATGGCTACACCTTC
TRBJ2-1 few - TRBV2 CASNRGALYNEQFF TGTGCCAGCAATCGGGGGGCCCTTTACAATGAGCAGTTCTTC
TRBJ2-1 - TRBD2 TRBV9 CASATGLPWRSSYNEQFF TGTGCCAGCGCAACGGGACTACCTTGGCGGAGCTCCTACAATGAGCAGTTCTTC
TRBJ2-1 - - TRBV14 CASSLSNEQFF TGTGCCAGCAGCCTGTCAAATGAGCAGTTCTTC
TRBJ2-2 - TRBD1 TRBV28 CASSSPGQGVTGELFF TGTGCCAGCAGTTCCCCGGGACAGGGGGTTACCGGGGAGCTGTTTTTT
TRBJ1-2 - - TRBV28 CATETNSAYGYTF TGTGCCACCGAAACGAACAGTGCCTATGGCTACACCTTC
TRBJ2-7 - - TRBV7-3 CASSLGPGQIYEQYF TGTGCCAGCAGCTTAGGCCCCGGACAGATCTACGAGCAGTACTTC
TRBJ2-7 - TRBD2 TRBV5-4 CASSLVGIAGINYEQYF TGTGCCAGCAGCTTGGTCGGTATAGCGGGAATAAACTACGAGCAGTACTTC
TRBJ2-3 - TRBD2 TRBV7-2 CASSLGGTSGGSAQYF TGTGCCAGCAGCTTAGGTGGGACTAGCGGGGGGAGTGCGCAGTATTTT
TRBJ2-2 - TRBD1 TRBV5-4 CASSLGGQGARGTGELFF TGTGCCAGCAGCTTGGGCGGACAGGGGGCGCGTGGCACCGGGGAGCTGTTTTTT
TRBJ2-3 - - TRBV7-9 CASSLHAGSFTDTQYF TGTGCCAGCAGCCTACATGCGGGGTCTTTCACAGATACGCAGTATTTT
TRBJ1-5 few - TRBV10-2 CASSDRGGYQPQHF TGCGCCAGCAGTGATCGGGGGGGCTATCAGCCCCAGCATTTT
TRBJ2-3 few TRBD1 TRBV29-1 CSVKPGQGSTDTQYF TGCAGCGTTAAGCCGGGACAGGGGTCCACAGATACGCAGTATTTT